The next 26 T cell receptor beta chains were all read from a single sample in a study of regulatory T cells in long-lasting Graves disease. CDR3 regions were amplified by Arm-PCR using iRepertoire HTBI primers to build TCR beta libraries. A single record per CDR3 protein comes from TCRdb applying MiXCR to the multiplex PCR reads. Here the sample spans approximately 350,000 distinct CDR3 sequences, approximately 12% being singletons. Time point indicated: newly diagnosed GD, antithyroid drugs for less than 3 months. From PBMCs, RNA was extracted and then used to make the TCR library. These data were likewise used in another study, on T cells in Graves' hyperthyroidism and ophthalmopathy.

Sequences were derived from peripheral blood mononuclear cells (PBMCs), sampled at new diagnosis, from a patient treated with antithyroid drugs. The receptors were sampled from a woman aged 18-35 years with Graves disease.

This clonotype was seen ten or more times. The chain carries TRBV6-2 or TRBV6-3 and TRBJ2-1; D assignment may be TRBD1 or TRBD2 (5 bases each). The CDR3 totals 14 residues. V shed 6 bases and J shed 0 bases, with 9 bases lying between them. Germline values: CDR1 MNHEY, CDR2 SVGEGT. The DNA of the CDR3 is TGTGCCAGCAGGGGGACCGACTCCTACAATGAGCAGTTCTTC. This sequence encodes CASRGTDSYNEQFF.

As to this clonotype: Because it lacks the conserved phenylalanine or tryptophan at the end, this CDR3 is likely a read error. V gene TRBV12-5 combines with J gene TRBJ1-2, with 7 bases fitting TRBD1. The CDR3 consists of 16 residues. Trimming removed 1 base from V and 0 bases from J; junction bases left unmatched: 5. The germline CDR1 and CDR2 sequences are LGHNT and FRNRAP. The DNA of the CDR3 is TGTGCTAGTGGTTTGGCCCGACAGGGCTCTAACTATGGCTACACCTCC. Amino acids: CASGLARQGSNYGYTS.

There are many counts of this clonotype. J is TRBJ2-1 and V is TRBV27; D remains ambiguous. Germline CDR1 MNHEY, CDR2 SMNVEV (reference sequence). The CDR3 consists of 15 residues. V was cut by 1 base and J by 7 bases, with 14 bases left in between. Written as DNA, the CDR3 is TGTGCCAGCAGTTTATTTCCCTCCGACTCAAATGAGCAGTTCTTC. This encodes CASSLFPSDSNEQFF.

For this clonotype: Given a much more abundant clone one base away, this may be a read error. The chain combines TRBV7-8 with TRBJ2-1; no firm D call. This CDR3 contains 16 residues. Trimming took off 1 base at V and 2 bases at J, with 12 bases between the two ends. CDR1 SGHVS and CDR2 FQNEAQ come from the germline V gene. The CDR3 nucleotides read TGTGCCAGCAGCTTAGTCGGGCTTGACACCTACAATGAGCAGTTCTTC. This sequence encodes CASSLVGLDTYNEQFF.

The V call is TRBV10-3, the J call TRBJ2-1; D is perhaps TRBD1 (5 bases). CDR1 is ENHRY and CDR2 is SYGVKD in the germline V gene. This CDR3 has 14 amino acids. The ends were cut back, 0 bases at V and 7 bases at J, with 10 bases in the middle. The CDR3 nucleotides are TGTGCCATCAGTGAGTCAGTAGGGGTGAATGAGCAGTTCTTC. It translates to CAISESVGVNEQFF.

This clonotype was picked up a small number of times. V gene TRBV19 combines with J gene TRBJ1-1, with D perhaps TRBD1 (5 bases). Germline V CDR1 and CDR2: LNHDA, SQIVND (reference sequence). The CDR3 extends over 13 amino acids. The V and J ends lost 9 bases and 9 bases respectively, with 20 bases between them. CDR3 amino acids: CASARSGDLKAFF. The CDR3 nucleotides read TGTGCCAGCGCACGGTCGGGGGACCTGAAAGCTTTCTTT.

This chain joins TRBV6-5 and TRBJ2-2, with D hard to call. CDR3 length: 15 residues. V was pared by 3 bases and J by 6 bases, with 14 bases between. Germline-derived CDR1 and CDR2 are MNHEY and SVGAGI. In DNA form, the CDR3 reads TGTGCCAGCAGTTATTATCTTATTCGGGCCGGGGAGCTGTTTTTT. The encoded protein is CASSYYLIRAGELFF.

This chain joins TRBV7-2 and TRBJ2-5, with 11 nucleotides matching TRBD2. The CDR3 loop spans 16 amino acids. With 1 base clipped from V and 3 bases from J, the junction kept 4 bases outside the gene matches. Germline CDR1 SGHTA, CDR2 FQGNSA. The CDR3 DNA reads as TGTGCCAGCAGCTTAGAACTAGCGGGGGAAAAAGAGACCCAGTACTTC. Amino acid sequence: CASSLELAGEKETQYF.

This clonotype was observed many times. The rearrangement uses TRBV29-1 and TRBJ2-3; possibly TRBD2 for D (5 bases). The CDR3 is 12 amino acids. Trimming shortened V by 6 bases and J by 6 bases, and 13 bases separated the two germline ends. Germline CDR1 SQVTM, CDR2 ANQGSEA. The CDR3 reads CSVPRGLDTQYF. The CDR3 nucleotides are TGCAGCGTGCCAAGAGGGCTGGATACGCAGTATTTT.

Many counts were recorded for this clonotype. This sequence joins TRBV4-3 and TRBJ1-1; D unresolved. V was cut by 0 bases and J by 0 bases, with 8 bases left in between. Germline V gene lookup returns CDR1 LGHNA and CDR2 YSLEER. The CDR3 runs 15 residues. CDR3 protein: CASSQDQVLNTEAFF. In DNA form, the CDR3 reads TGCGCCAGCAGCCAAGATCAGGTTCTGAACACTGAAGCTTTCTTT.

This clonotype occurred many times. The chain joins TRBV2 to TRBJ2-6, with D uncertain. The germline V gene encodes CDR1 SNHLY and CDR2 FYNNEI. This CDR3 is 19 amino acids long. Trimming pared 2 bases from V and 0 bases from J, leaving 17 bases between. CDR3 protein: CASSERWWLSSSGANVLTF. CDR3 DNA sequence: TGTGCCAGCAGTGAACGATGGTGGTTATCAAGCTCTGGGGCCAACGTCCTGACTTTC.

This clonotype was counted a few times. This chain connects TRBV9 to TRBJ2-1; TRBD2 might be the D (5 bases). Germline V CDR1 and CDR2: SGDLS, YYNGEE. The CDR3 is made up of 15 amino acids. Trimming removed 2 bases from V and 0 bases from J, with 9 bases in between. The CDR3 nucleotides are TGTGCCAGCAGCGTCGGGGTGAGCTCCTACAATGAGCAGTTCTTC. Translating it yields CASSVGVSSYNEQFF.

A word on this clonotype: This clone may be a read error of a much larger clone one base away. This chain links TRBV5-6 with TRBJ1-1; D is uncertain. CDR3 length: 17 amino acids. Germline V gene data show CDR1 as SGHDT and CDR2 as YYEEEE. V lost 4 bases, J lost 1 base, and 20 bases lay in between. The CDR3 DNA sequence: TGTGCCAGCAGCCGAAACTTGAAACACATTTCGAACACTGAAGCTTTCTTT. Encoded protein: CASSRNLKHISNTEAFF.

This chain joins TRBV7-6 and TRBJ1-1; unclear D gene. V was trimmed by 5 bases and J by 0 bases, leaving 22 bases between them. The CDR3 is 18 amino acids. Germline V lookup: CDR1 SGHVS, CDR2 FNYEAQ. CDR3 residues: CASSRRWGSGAVNTEAFF. The CDR3 DNA reads as TGTGCCAGCAGCCGGAGGTGGGGTTCGGGAGCGGTGAACACTGAAGCTTTCTTT.

This clonotype has at least ten counts. This chain joins TRBV3-1 and TRBJ1-1; 10 bases line up with TRBD1. This CDR3 region has 19 residues. Germline V CDR1 and CDR2: LGHDT, YNNKEL (reference sequence). The J segment lost 0 bases and the V segment lost 1 base, leaving 11 bases of the junction unmatched. The DNA for the CDR3 is TGTGCCAGCAGCCAAGTATACCCCGGGACAGGGGACATGAACACTGAAGCTTTCTTT. This translates into CASSQVYPGTGDMNTEAFF. Filled out from reference TRBV3-1 and TRBJ1-1, the complete variable domain reads DTAVSQTPKYLVTQMGNDKSIKCEQNLGHDTMYWYKQDSKKFLKIMFSYNNKELIINETVPNRFSPKSPDKAHLNLHINSLELGDSAVYFCASSQVYPGTGDMNTEAFFGQGTRLTVV.

This clonotype was counted once. CDR3 sequence: CAISGGQGALGTEAFF. The DNA for the CDR3 is TGTGCCATCAGTGGGGGACAGGGGGCCTTAGGGACTGAAGCTTTCTTT. The chain links TRBV10-3 to TRBJ1-1, with 12 nucleotides matching TRBD1. J was trimmed by 5 bases and V by 4 bases; bases with no gene match: 8. CDR1 and CDR2 from the germline V gene are ENHRY and SYGVKD. The CDR3 totals 16 residues.

This chain links TRBV20-1 with TRBJ1-2; tentatively, D is TRBD1 (5 bases). The germline CDR1 and CDR2 sequences are DFQATT and SNEGSKA (reference sequence). The CDR3 contains 13 residues. CDR3 in DNA: TGCAGCGTCCTTCTTGGGGGTAACTATGGCTACACCTTC. This sequence encodes CSVLLGGNYGYTF.

The J gene is TRBJ2-3, the V gene TRBV19, with 14 nucleotides matching TRBD2. The V gene's germline CDR1 is LNHDA and CDR2 SQIVND (reference sequence). V shed 5 bases and J 7 bases; nucleotides not matched to a gene: 11. The CDR3 has 17 residues. CDR3 protein: CASSYSTGTSGSYTQYF. CDR3 bases: TGTGCCAGTAGTTACTCGACGGGGACTAGCGGGAGCTATACGCAGTATTTT.

This clonotype was observed many times. This chain links TRBV3-1 with TRBJ2-3; no reliable D call. Germline CDR1 and CDR2: LGHDT and YNNKEL (reference sequence). The length of the CDR3 is 14 residues. The germline V and J ends were trimmed by 6 bases and 0 bases, with 10 bases remaining between them. The CDR3: CASSFPHSTDTQYF. The CDR3, as DNA: TGTGCCAGCAGTTTTCCCCACAGCACAGATACGCAGTATTTT.

This clonotype was picked up a small number of times. The V gene is TRBV27, the J gene TRBJ1-2, with D maybe TRBD1 (6 bases). The CDR3 totals 17 residues. V was trimmed by 3 bases and J by 4 bases, leaving 21 bases between them. Germline values: CDR1 MNHEY, CDR2 SMNVEV (reference sequence). The CDR3 DNA follows: TGTGCCAGCAGTTTCTCCCTCCGTGGGGGGCTAGGCTATGGCTACACCTTC. It specifies CASSFSLRGGLGYGYTF.

This clonotype was seen only a few times. The chain employs TRBV11-1 and TRBJ1-2; D may be TRBD1 (5 bases). This CDR3 has 17 residues. Germline V gives CDR1 SGHAT, CDR2 FQDESV (reference sequence). Trimming shortened V by 1 base and J by 4 bases, and 19 bases separated the two germline ends. The CDR3 nucleotides read TGTGCCAGCAGCTTAGGCCGGGACCTCGCTTTCTCCTATGGCTACACCTTC. This codes for CASSLGRDLAFSYGYTF. The full variable domain, rest sourced from reference TRBV11-1 and TRBJ1-2, is EAEVAQSPRYKITEKSQAVAFWCDPISGHATLYWYRQILGQGPELLVQFQDESVVDDSQLPKDRFSAERLKGVDSTLKIQPAELGDSAMYLCASSLGRDLAFSYGYTFGSGTRLTVV.

This clonotype was counted many times. The V call is TRBV6-5, the J call TRBJ1-1, with TRBD1 matching over 7 bases. Germline CDR1 and CDR2: MNHEY and SVGAGI. The CDR3 runs 15 residues. The V and J ends lost 2 bases and 5 bases, in that order; junction bases with no gene match: 8. CDR3 sequence: CASSYLPGGRTEAFF. The CDR3, as DNA: TGTGCCAGCAGTTACCTACCAGGGGGTAGGACTGAAGCTTTCTTT.

This clonotype was seen repeatedly, ten times or more. The chain links TRBV7-2 to TRBJ2-5; D may be TRBD2 (6 bases). This CDR3 comprises 14 residues. The V end was cut by 3 bases, the J end by 2 bases, with 10 bases between. Germline values: CDR1 SGHTA, CDR2 FQGNSA. The CDR3 reads CASSFWAGQETQYF. The CDR3 DNA reads as TGTGCCAGCAGCTTTTGGGCGGGGCAAGAGACCCAGTACTTC.

Many counts were recorded for this clonotype. The rearrangement uses TRBV6-2 or TRBV6-3 and TRBJ2-1; TRBD2 aligns across 10 bases. There are 17 residues in the CDR3. Looked up from germline, CDR1 is MNHEY and CDR2 is SVGEGT. V shed 5 bases and J 3 bases; nucleotides not matched to a gene: 10. CDR3 amino acids: CASSEKPLAGVYNEQFF. DNA of the CDR3: TGTGCCAGCAGTGAGAAGCCGCTAGCGGGGGTCTACAATGAGCAGTTCTTC.

In its sample, this clonotype was seen many times. The CDR3 DNA reads TGTGCCAGCAGCAATCGGGACACGGCGACATCCTACGAGCAGTACTTC. Protein: CASSNRDTATSYEQYF. The chain employs TRBV7-2 and TRBJ2-7; tentatively, D is TRBD1 (6 bases). V was clipped by 5 bases and J by 1 base, with 18 bases between them. The CDR3 is 16 amino acids. Per the germline V gene, CDR1 is SGHTA and CDR2 is FQGNSA.

The rearrangement links TRBV9 to TRBJ2-2; D unresolved. Trimming cost V 7 bases and J 4 bases, with 17 bases left between them. This CDR3 is 15 amino acids long. Germline CDR1 SGDLS, CDR2 YYNGEE. CDR3 DNA: TGTGCCAGCGGGATGGCAGGCGGAAGCACCGGGGAGCTGTTTTTT. This encodes CASGMAGGSTGELFF.